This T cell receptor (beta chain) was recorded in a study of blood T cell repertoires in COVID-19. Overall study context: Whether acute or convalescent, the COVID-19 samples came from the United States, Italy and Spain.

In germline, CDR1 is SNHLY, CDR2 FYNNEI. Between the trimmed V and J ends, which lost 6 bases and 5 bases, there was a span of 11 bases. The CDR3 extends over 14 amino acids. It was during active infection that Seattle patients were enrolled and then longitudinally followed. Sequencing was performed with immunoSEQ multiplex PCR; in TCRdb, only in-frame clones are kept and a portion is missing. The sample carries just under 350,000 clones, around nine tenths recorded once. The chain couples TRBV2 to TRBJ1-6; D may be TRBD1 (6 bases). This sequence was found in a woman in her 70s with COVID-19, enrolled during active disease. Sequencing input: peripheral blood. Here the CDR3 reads CASRMTGDNSPLHF. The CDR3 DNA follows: TGTGCCAGCAGAATGACAGGAGATAATTCACCCCTCCACTTT.